The T cell receptor (beta chain) under discussion was sequenced for a study of T cell responses to AZD1222 COVID-19 vaccine. Findings and caveats of the study: Of the AZD1222 recipients, only five to seven were seropositive at baseline. Spike-spanning, vaccine-associated CD4 TCRs were dominant at 160-218 and 743-854.

For this clone: Its target is not known.

Measured with immunoSEQ multiplex PCR; TCRdb has only the in-frame clones, and not every one. Altogether approximately 260,000 clones are present, approximately 95% being singletons, with the ten largest covering around 0.57%. The CDR3 has 12 residues. The germline V gene encodes CDR1 KGHSH and CDR2 LQKENI. V lost 11 bases and J lost 4, with 14 bases in between. The rearrangement joins TRBV18 to TRBJ1-2; TRBD1 is a possible D gene (5 bases). This TCR was recovered from an adult in good health. Material: peripheral blood, obtained on day 0 of AZD1222 vaccination. CDR3 region: CAGGADLYGYTF. CDR3 bases: TGTGCCGGAGGGGCCGACCTCTATGGCTACACCTTC.